These T cell receptor beta chains were read from a single sample in a study of T-cell memory formation after mild COVID-19. TCRdb reprocessed the 5' RACE reads with MiXCR, giving one entry per CDR3 protein. The sample lists roughly 300,000 distinct CDR3 sequences; roughly 8.2% were seen once. Sample: PBMCs or a T cell subset sorted from them (not recorded which). These receptors all come from a man aged 18 to 30 who had mild COVID-19 (a few samples of this study predate the infection). Cell type and time point are not known. CDR3s include the opening cysteine and the closing phenylalanine or tryptophan. D genes are given only for firm matches. The size of a clone is reported for some rows only, either as once, few or many, or as a class for expanded clones.

abundance	v_gene	d_gene	j_gene	CDR3nt	CDR3aa
many	TRBV7-9	NA	TRBJ2-7	TGTGCCAGCAGCTCCAACTACGAGCAGTACTTC	CASSSNYEQYF
few	TRBV24-1	TRBD2	TRBJ2-1	TGTGCCACCAGTGACCCCCCTAGCGGGTACAATGAGCAGTTCTTC	CATSDPPSGYNEQFF
few	TRBV7-9	NA	TRBJ1-1	TGTGCCAGCAGCCGAGGTGATTCTGCAGCTTTCTTT	CASSRGDSAAFF
few	TRBV11-3	NA	TRBJ2-1	TGTGCCAGCAGCATTGGGACTGCTAGGGATGAGCAGTTCTTC	CASSIGTARDEQFF
many	TRBV20-1	TRBD2	TRBJ2-7	TGCAGTGCTAGAGATAGGGCCGGGGGGGGCCACGAGCAGTACTTC	CSARDRAGGGHEQYF
NA	TRBV6-2/TRBV6-3	NA	TRBJ2-2	TGTGCCAGCAGAGGAACGGTTACACCGGGAGAGCTGTTTTTT	CASRGTVTPGELFF
NA	TRBV15	NA	TRBJ2-7	TGTGCCACCAGCAGAGACAGGGCCTCCTACGAGCAGTACTTC	CATSRDRASYEQYF
NA	TRBV4-1	NA	TRBJ1-2	TGCGCCAGCAGTCGAGCAGGACAGTCCTTGGTTCATGGCTACACCTTC	CASSRAGQSLVHGYTF
few	TRBV19	NA	TRBJ1-4	TGTGCCAGTAGTTCCGGGACAAACGCCGTCGGTGAAAAACTGTTTTTT	CASSSGTNAVGEKLFF
many	TRBV10-1	TRBD2	TRBJ2-2	TGCGCCAGCAGGCCCGGGGGGGTGAACACCGGGGAGCTGTTTTTT	CASRPGGVNTGELFF
NA	TRBV5-1	NA	TRBJ1-2	TGCGCCAGCACACGAATGTGGCCGAATAACTATGGCTACACCTTC	CASTRMWPNNYGYTF
many	TRBV11-2	NA	TRBJ2-1	TGTGCCAGCAGCCCCTATCCCGGGGGGCCGGGCGATGAGCAGTTCTTC	CASSPYPGGPGDEQFF
NA	TRBV4-3	NA	TRBJ2-7	TGCGCCAGCAGCCAAGCACAGGGGGGGAGCTACGAGCAGTACTTC	CASSQAQGGSYEQYF
many	TRBV7-9	NA	TRBJ2-5	TGTGCCAGCAGTCGTCTCGGAAGGAAGACCCAGTACTTC	CASSRLGRKTQYF
few	TRBV11-3	TRBD2	TRBJ2-3	TGTGCCAGCAGCTTAGCCCCCGGGAGCGGGGGACGGCAGTATTTT	CASSLAPGSGGRQYF
NA	TRBV7-6	TRBD2	TRBJ2-1	TGTGCCAGCAGCCCATGGACTAGCGGGGCGAACGATGAGCAGTTCTTC	CASSPWTSGANDEQFF
NA	TRBV19	NA	TRBJ2-3	TGTGCCAGTAGAGCCGTTGGGGCAGATACGCAGTATTTT	CASRAVGADTQYF
NA	TRBV7-3	NA	TRBJ2-3	TGTGCCAGCAGTGGAGACAACACAGATACGCAGTATTTT	CASSGDNTDTQYF
few	TRBV5-6	NA	TRBJ1-2	TGTGCCAGCAACCTGCTAGGGGTGGCCTATGGCTACACCTTC	CASNLLGVAYGYTF
many	TRBV24-1	NA	TRBJ2-1	TGTGCCACCAGTGATTCCAGCTCCTACAATGAGCAGTTCTTC	CATSDSSSYNEQFF
NA	TRBV10-2	TRBD1	TRBJ2-1	TGCGCCAGCAGTGAGTCCAGGGGGCGTCAGTTCTTC	CASSESRGRQFF
many	TRBV4-2	TRBD2	TRBJ2-3	TGTGCCAGCAGCCAAGGGACTAGCGGGGGGGCAGATACGCAGTATTTT	CASSQGTSGGADTQYF
many	TRBV7-3	NA	TRBJ2-3	TGTGCCAGCAGCTTAAATGTGGGGGATACGCAGTATTTT	CASSLNVGDTQYF
few	TRBV7-2	NA	TRBJ2-5	TGTGCCAGCAGCTTAGGGAAGACTTACAGAACGTCCCTCCAAGAGACCCAGTACTTC	CASSLGKTYRTSLQETQYF
few	TRBV9	NA	TRBJ1-1	TGTGCCAGCAGCTACGAGGGACATCAGAACACTGAAGCTTTCTTT	CASSYEGHQNTEAFF
NA	TRBV7-9	TRBD1	TRBJ2-2	TGTGCCATAGACAGGGGGCGAAACACCGGGGAGCTGTTTTTT	CAIDRGRNTGELFF
few	TRBV29-1	NA	TRBJ1-2	TGCAGCGTTGGGCCAGGGGAGGAGAACTATGGCTACACCTTC	CSVGPGEENYGYTF
few	TRBV2	NA	TRBJ2-7	TGTGCCAGCAGTAGAACTTCAGCTATATACGAGCAGTACTTC	CASSRTSAIYEQYF
NA	TRBV10-3	TRBD1	TRBJ1-2	TGTGCCATCAGTGGTGCATCTCAGGCTAAACCGGGACAGGGGTTCTATGGCTACACCTTC	CAISGASQAKPGQGFYGYTF
NA	TRBV7-9	NA	TRBJ2-7	TGTGCCACCCAAGAGGACTCCGCGGAATACGAGCAGTACTTC	CATQEDSAEYEQYF
NA	TRBV5-5	TRBD2	TRBJ2-5	TGTGCCAGCAGCCCCGGGGGGATTTTGAAAGAGACCCAGTACTTC	CASSPGGILKETQYF
NA	TRBV7-2	NA	TRBJ1-1	TGTGCCAGCATAGACCAACCCGGCACTGAAGCTTTCTTT	CASIDQPGTEAFF
many	TRBV7-2	NA	TRBJ1-1	TGTGCCAGCAGCTTAGACCCGGTAATGAACACTGAAGCTTTCTTT	CASSLDPVMNTEAFF
few	TRBV12-3/TRBV12-4	TRBD1	TRBJ2-5	TGTGCCAGCACCCAAAGGGGGCCGCAAGAGACCCAGTACTTC	CASTQRGPQETQYF
many	TRBV5-1	NA	TRBJ2-5	TGTGCCAGCAGCTTAGGACAGAGCCAAGAGACCCAGTACTTC	CASSLGQSQETQYF
many	TRBV6-5	TRBD2	TRBJ2-3	TGTGCCAGCAGTTACTTGGGACTAGGGGGAGATACGCAGTATTTT	CASSYLGLGGDTQYF
few	TRBV11-2	NA	TRBJ1-6	TGTGCCAGCAGCTTAGAGTATAATTCACCCCTCCACTTT	CASSLEYNSPLHF
few	TRBV6-2/TRBV6-3	NA	TRBJ2-1	TGTGCCAGCACCCTTGACAGCCTATACAATGAGCAGTTCTTC	CASTLDSLYNEQFF
few	TRBV7-3	NA	TRBJ2-6	TGTGCCAGCAGTCCAGAGGGCTCTGGGGCCAACGTCCTGACTTTC	CASSPEGSGANVLTF